This T cell receptor beta chain was retrieved from a study of shared clonotypes between healthy human individuals. The CDR3 consists of 17 residues. J gave up 6 bases and V 3 bases, and 13 bases lay outside the gene matches. In germline, CDR1 is ENHRY, CDR2 SYGVKD. CD45RO-negative, CCR7-positively selected cells formed the naive CD8 fraction, excluding terminally differentiated effector memory CD45RA+ cells. Measured with immunoSEQ multiplex PCR; TCRdb has only the in-frame clones, and not every one. The table lists roughly 890,000 clones, almost 95% of them singletons. This chain links TRBV10-3 with TRBJ2-1; 8 nucleotides align to TRBD2. Material: naive CD8+ T cells sorted from blood. This TCR came from a man aged 30-40 years in good health. The CDR3 is CAISEEGREGLRNEQFF. The CDR3 nucleotides read TGTGCCATCAGTGAAGAGGGCCGGGAGGGCCTCCGCAATGAGCAGTTCTTC.